This TCR beta chain came from a study of blood T cell repertoires in COVID-19. Study as a whole: Material from acute and convalescent COVID-19 was sourced from the United States, Italy and Spain. Nucleic acid was either cDNA or gDNA, and it came from T cells, B-cell-depleted T cells, or PBMCs.

Sequenced by immunoSEQ multiplex PCR; TCRdb stores in-frame clones only, minus some. The table lists hundreds of thousands of clones, about nine tenths of them singletons, with more than 1.4% in the top ten. Germline V gene data show CDR1 as DFQATT and CDR2 as SNEGSKA (reference sequence). The CDR3 has 10 residues. This sequence originates from a woman in her twenties or thirties with active or convalescent COVID-19. The V gene is TRBV20-1, the J gene TRBJ2-5; D is ambiguous. The sequenced sample was peripheral blood. The CDR3 loop reads CSAGRETQYF. Written as DNA, the CDR3 is TGCAGCGCAGGTCGCGAGACCCAGTACTTC.